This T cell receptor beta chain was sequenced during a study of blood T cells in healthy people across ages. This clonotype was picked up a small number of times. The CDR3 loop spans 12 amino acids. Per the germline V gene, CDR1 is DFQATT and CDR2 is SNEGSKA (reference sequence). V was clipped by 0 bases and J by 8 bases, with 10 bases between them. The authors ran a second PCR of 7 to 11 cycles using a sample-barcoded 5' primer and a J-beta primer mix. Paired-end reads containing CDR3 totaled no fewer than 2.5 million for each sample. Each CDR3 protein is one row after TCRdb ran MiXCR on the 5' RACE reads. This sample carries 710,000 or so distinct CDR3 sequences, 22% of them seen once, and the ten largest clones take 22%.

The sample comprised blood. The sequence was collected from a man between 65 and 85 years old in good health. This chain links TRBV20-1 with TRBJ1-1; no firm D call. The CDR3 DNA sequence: TGCAGTGCTAGAGAGTGGTTAGAAGAAGCTTTCTTT. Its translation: CSAREWLEEAFF.